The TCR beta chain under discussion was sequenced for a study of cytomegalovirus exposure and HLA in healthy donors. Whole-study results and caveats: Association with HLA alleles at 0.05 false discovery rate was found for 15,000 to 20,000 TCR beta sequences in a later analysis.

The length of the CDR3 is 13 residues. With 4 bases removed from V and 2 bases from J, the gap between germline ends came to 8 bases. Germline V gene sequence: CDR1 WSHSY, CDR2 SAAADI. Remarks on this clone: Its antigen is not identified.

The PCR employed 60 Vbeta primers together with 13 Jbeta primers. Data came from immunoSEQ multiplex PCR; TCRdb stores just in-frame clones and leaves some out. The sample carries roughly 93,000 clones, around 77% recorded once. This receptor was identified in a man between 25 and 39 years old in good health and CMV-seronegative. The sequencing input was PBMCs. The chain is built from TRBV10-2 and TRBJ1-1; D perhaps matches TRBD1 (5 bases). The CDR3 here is CASSVTANTEAFF. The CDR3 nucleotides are TGCGCCAGCAGTGTGACAGCCAACACTGAAGCTTTCTTT.